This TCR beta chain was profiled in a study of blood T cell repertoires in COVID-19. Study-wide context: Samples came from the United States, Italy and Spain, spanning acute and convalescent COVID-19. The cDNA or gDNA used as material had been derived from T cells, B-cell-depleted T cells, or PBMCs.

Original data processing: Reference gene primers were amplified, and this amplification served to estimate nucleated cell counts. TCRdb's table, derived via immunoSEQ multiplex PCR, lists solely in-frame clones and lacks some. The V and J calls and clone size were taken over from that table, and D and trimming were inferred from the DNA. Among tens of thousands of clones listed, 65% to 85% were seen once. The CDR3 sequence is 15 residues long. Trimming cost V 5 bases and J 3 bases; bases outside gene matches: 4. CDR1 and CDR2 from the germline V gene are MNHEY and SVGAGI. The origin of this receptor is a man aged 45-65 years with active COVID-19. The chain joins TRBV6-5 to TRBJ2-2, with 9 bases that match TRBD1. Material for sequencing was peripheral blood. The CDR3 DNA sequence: TGTGCCAGCAGTCCCTGGGACAGGGACACCGGGGAGCTGTTTTTT. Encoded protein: CASSPWDRDTGELFF.